This entry lists 13 T cell receptor beta chains sequenced from one sample in a study of cytomegalovirus exposure and HLA in healthy donors. Primers: 60 Vbeta forward and 13 Jbeta reverse. Generated by immunoSEQ multiplex PCR, the TCRdb table keeps only in-frame clones and is missing some. The table shows under 250,000 clones, with 78% occurring only once. The sample was PBMCs. These receptors all come from a male donor in good health and CMV-seronegative.

The chain uses TRBV7-9 and TRBJ2-1, with a possible D match to TRBD2 (5 bases). Trimming shortened V by 1 base and J by 4 bases, and 8 bases separated the two germline ends. The CDR3 runs to 14 residues. The germline CDR1 and CDR2 sequences are SEHNR and FQNEAQ (reference sequence). CDR3 coding DNA: TGTGCCAGCAGCTTAGTAGAGGGTTACAATGAGCAGTTCTTC. Translated: CASSLVEGYNEQFF.

The count of this clone is one. The same CDR3 can be traced to other DNA sequences in this sample. This sequence joins TRBV27 and TRBJ2-7, with 11 nucleotides matching TRBD2. Germline CDR1 reads MNHEY; CDR2 reads SMNVEV (reference sequence). V was clipped by 5 bases and J by 3 bases; unmatched bases: 3. The CDR3 runs to 14 residues. The DNA for the CDR3 is TGTGCCAGCAGTCCGACTAGCGGGATCTACGAGCAGTACTTC. It codes for CASSPTSGIYEQYF.

This chain connects TRBV28 to TRBJ2-2; TRBD1 matches at 7 bases. Trimming cost V 8 bases and J 0 bases; bases outside gene matches: 6. Per germline, CDR1 MDHEN and CDR2 SYDVKM. This CDR3 spans 15 amino acids. CDR3 loop: CASVVRGTNTGELFF. In nucleotides, the CDR3 is TGTGCCAGCGTCGTCAGGGGGACGAACACCGGGGAGCTGTTTTTT.

The genes are TRBV13 and TRBJ2-3; 7 nucleotides align to TRBD2. Trimming took 5 bases from V and 5 from J; bases not matched to a gene: 13. The CDR3 covers 16 residues. Per the germline V gene, CDR1 is PRHDT and CDR2 is FYEKMQ (reference sequence). In DNA form, the CDR3 reads TGTGCCAGCAGCCTCGCCAGCGGGGCTGGGTTAGATACGCAGTATTTT. This codes for CASSLASGAGLDTQYF.

J is TRBJ2-1 and V is TRBV5-1; 11 nucleotides agree with TRBD1. The CDR3 covers 15 residues. V was pared by 4 bases and J by 9 bases, with 9 bases of the junction left unmatched. Germline CDR1 reads SGHRS; CDR2 reads YFSETQ. CDR3 region: CASSLDGQGASEQFF. Written as DNA, the CDR3 is TGCGCCAGCAGCCTGGACGGACAGGGGGCTAGTGAGCAGTTCTTC.

The gene calls are TRBV28 and TRBJ1-2; 8 positions agree with TRBD1. Germline values: CDR1 MDHEN, CDR2 SYDVKM. The CDR3 loop spans 15 amino acids. Trimming at V came to 3 bases and at J to 2 bases, leaving 5 bases not matched to a gene. In nucleotides, the CDR3 is TGTGCCAGCAGTTTTTCCGACAGGGGAAACTATGGCTACACCTTC. It encodes CASSFSDRGNYGYTF.

This clone showed up just a few times. The rearrangement joins TRBV6-1 to TRBJ1-2; D is possibly TRBD1 (6 bases). The CDR3 covers 12 residues. Germline CDR1 is MNHNS and CDR2 is SASEGT. The V end was cut by 1 base, the J end by 9 bases, with 9 bases between. In DNA, the CDR3 is TGTGCCAGCAGTGAAGAAAGGGGGAGCTACACCTTC. This translates into CASSEERGSYTF.

The CDR3 DNA reads as TGTGCCAGCAGCCTGGACAGGGGGCAGGTATGGGGTAGTGAAAAACTGTTTTTT. Its protein product is CASSLDRGQVWGSEKLFF. The V gene is TRBV6-4, the J gene TRBJ1-4, with 11 positions matching TRBD1. Germline trimming cut 6 bases from V and 7 bases from J; bases unmatched to any gene: 16. The CDR3 has 18 amino acids. Germline V CDR1 and CDR2: MRHNA, SNTAGT.

The chain joins TRBV19 to TRBJ2-7, with a weak D call TRBD2 (6 bases). The ends were cut back, 8 bases at V and 0 bases at J, with 11 bases in the middle. There are 13 residues in the CDR3. Germline V gives CDR1 LNHDA, CDR2 SQIVND (reference sequence). The CDR3 nucleotides are TGTGCCAGTTCTTTCGGGAGCTCCTACGAGCAGTACTTC. This translates into CASSFGSSYEQYF.

V is TRBV2 and J is TRBJ2-7; D is undetermined. CDR1 SNHLY and CDR2 FYNNEI come from the germline V gene. V was pared by 3 bases and J by 0 bases, with 6 bases between. This CDR3 comprises 13 residues. CDR3 sequence: CASSEQASYEQYF. DNA of the CDR3: TGTGCCAGCAGTGAGCAGGCCTCCTACGAGCAGTACTTC. The full variable domain, with the rest looked up from reference TRBV2 and TRBJ2-7, is EPEVTQTPSHQVTQMGQEVILRCVPISNHLYFYWYRQILGQKVEFLVSFYNNEISEKSEIFDDQFSVERPDGSNFTLKIRSTKLEDSAMYFCASSEQASYEQYFGPGTRLTVT.

J is TRBJ2-2 and V is TRBV10-2, with 11 bases fitting TRBD2. The junction had 13 bases not matched to a gene; V was cut back by 7 bases and J by 6 bases. Germline V lookup: CDR1 WSHSY, CDR2 SAAADI. This CDR3 region has 17 residues. The CDR3 DNA sequence: TGCGCCAGCACCGAGGGGATAGGACTAGCGGGCCCCGGGGAGCTGTTTTTT. Residues: CASTEGIGLAGPGELFF.

The table lists this clone with a few counts. This sequence joins TRBV7-9 and TRBJ1-1; 10 bases align to TRBD1. The CDR3 runs 16 residues. The germline gives CDR1 SEHNR, CDR2 FQNEAQ (reference sequence). The trim removed 5 bases at V and 0 bases at J, leaving 6 bases unmatched. The CDR3 nucleotides are TGTGCCAGCAGCCCTGGGACAGGGGAAATGAACACTGAAGCTTTCTTT. Its protein product is CASSPGTGEMNTEAFF.

V is TRBV29-1 and J is TRBJ1-1, with TRBD1 matching over 8 bases. V gave up 2 bases and J gave up 3 bases; unmatched junction bases: 11. This CDR3 contains 16 residues. Germline V lookup: CDR1 SQVTM, CDR2 ANQGSEA. The CDR3 DNA is TGCAGCGTTGAACCAGTCCCAGGGGGCAAGGACACTGAAGCTTTCTTT. Protein: CSVEPVPGGKDTEAFF.